These 27 T cell receptor beta chains share one sample of origin, sequenced in a study of shared clonotypes between healthy human individuals. CD45RO-negative, CCR7-positively selected cells formed the naive CD8 fraction, excluding terminally differentiated effector memory CD45RA+ cells. Data came from immunoSEQ multiplex PCR; TCRdb stores just in-frame clones and leaves some out. The table has millions of clones, just under 95% seen once; the top ten hold roughly 1%. What was sequenced was naive CD8+ T cells sorted from blood. The receptors were gathered from a man aged 18 to 29 in good health.

This clone was detected once. V gene TRBV5-6 combines with J gene TRBJ1-1; D perhaps matches TRBD1 (6 bases). V gave up 2 bases and J gave up 4 bases, with 9 bases separating them. Germline loops: CDR1 SGHDT, CDR2 YYEEEE. This CDR3 has 13 amino acids. CDR3 residues: CASSFGRGTEAFF. As DNA, the CDR3 is TGTGCCAGCAGCTTCGGCAGGGGCACTGAAGCTTTCTTT.

The chain has TRBV10-1 and TRBJ2-1, with TRBD2 matching 7 bases. The CDR3 is 16 residues long. J lost 10 bases, V lost 0 bases, and 12 bases had no gene match. Germline V gene sequence: CDR1 WNHNN, CDR2 SYGVQD (reference sequence). The DNA for the CDR3 is TGCGCCAGCAGTGAGTCGAAAGGACTAGGGCAAGGGGAGCAGTTCTTC. This encodes CASSESKGLGQGEQFF.

The rearrangement joins TRBV9 to TRBJ2-3; no clear D gene. Germline CDR1 reads SGDLS; CDR2 reads YYNGEE. The CDR3 is made up of 17 amino acids. V was clipped by 3 bases and J by 0 bases, with 17 bases between them. The CDR3 DNA follows: TGTGCCAGCAGCGGATCCGGTGGGTTGACTAGCACAGATACGCAGTATTTT. This sequence encodes CASSGSGGLTSTDTQYF.

The J gene is TRBJ2-2, the V gene TRBV5-6; a weak D match, TRBD2 (5 bases). Per the germline V gene, CDR1 is SGHDT and CDR2 is YYEEEE. This CDR3 contains 16 residues. V dropped 1 base and J dropped 1 base, with 11 bases sitting between them. Written as DNA, the CDR3 is TGTGCCAGCAGCTTGCCGGGGTACGGGAACACCGGGGAGCTGTTTTTT. It translates to CASSLPGYGNTGELFF.

With regard to this clone: The sample has other DNA sequences that encode this CDR3 too. This rearrangement joins TRBV27 to TRBJ2-3; 8 nucleotides agree with TRBD1. V was clipped by 6 bases and J by 0 bases; unmatched bases: 5. Germline-derived CDR1 and CDR2 are MNHEY and SMNVEV (reference sequence). CDR3 size: 15 residues. The CDR3 here is CASSPGQGSTDTQYF. The CDR3 DNA follows: TGTGCCAGCAGCCCCGGACAGGGCAGCACAGATACGCAGTATTTT.

The chain has TRBV6-1 and TRBJ2-7; D may match TRBD1 or TRBD2 (5 bases each). V was cut by 7 bases and J by 6 bases, with 16 bases left in between. Germline V gene data show CDR1 as MNHNS and CDR2 as SASEGT. This CDR3 is built from 13 residues. The CDR3: CASTRTGGPEQYF. The CDR3, as DNA: TGTGCCAGCACCCGAACTGGGGGTCCCGAGCAGTACTTC.

The rearrangement joins TRBV27 to TRBJ1-4, with D perhaps TRBD1 (6 bases). V was trimmed by 4 bases and J by 6 bases, leaving 15 bases between them. This CDR3 has 15 amino acids. CDR1 MNHEY and CDR2 SMNVEV come from the germline V gene (reference sequence). CDR3 sequence (DNA): TGTGCCAGCAGTTGGAGGGGGTGGGGAGATGAAAAACTGTTTTTT. Translating it yields CASSWRGWGDEKLFF.

The V and J genes are TRBV28 and TRBJ2-1; D possibly corresponds to TRBD2 (5 bases). The V end was cut by 6 bases, the J end by 0 bases, with 9 bases between. Germline V gene sequence: CDR1 MDHEN, CDR2 SYDVKM. The CDR3 has 14 residues. The CDR3 sequence is CASSWTYSYNEQFF. The CDR3 DNA sequence: TGTGCCAGCAGCTGGACTTACTCCTACAATGAGCAGTTCTTC.

This chain links TRBV28 with TRBJ2-2; D gene uncertain. V was clipped by 1 base and J by 4 bases, with 7 bases between them. This CDR3 has 14 residues. From germline, CDR1 is MDHEN and CDR2 SYDVKM. The CDR3 sequence is CASSLLTITGELFF. DNA for the CDR3: TGTGCCAGCAGTTTATTGACAATCACCGGGGAGCTGTTTTTT.

The rearrangement links TRBV7-9 to TRBJ2-3; TRBD2 might be the D (5 bases). V was clipped by 6 bases and J by 0 bases, with 16 bases between them. CDR3 length: 16 amino acids. CDR1 and CDR2 (germline): SEHNR, FQNEAQ (reference sequence). The CDR3 nucleotides are TGTGCCAGCAGGAACGGGCGGGCCTATAGCACAGATACGCAGTATTTT. This codes for CASRNGRAYSTDTQYF.

The chain has TRBV27 and TRBJ2-3, with TRBD1 matching over 10 bases. The CDR3 extends over 16 amino acids. V was pared by 4 bases and J by 3 bases, with 7 bases of the junction left unmatched. Germline CDR1 is MNHEY and CDR2 is SMNVEV (reference sequence). The chain's CDR3 is CASSSWDRGGTDTQYF. CDR3 DNA sequence: TGTGCCAGCAGTTCCTGGGACAGGGGAGGAACAGATACGCAGTATTTT.

About this clone itself: Other DNA sequences in this sample translate to the same CDR3. The chain carries TRBV19 and TRBJ2-7; no definite D call. V was pared by 3 bases and J by 0 bases, with 9 bases between. Germline CDR1 and CDR2: LNHDA and SQIVND (reference sequence). CDR3 length equals 14 residues. CDR3 residues: CASSITASSYEQYF. CDR3 DNA sequence: TGTGCCAGTAGTATTACAGCGAGCTCCTACGAGCAGTACTTC.

This clone has just one count. This rearrangement joins TRBV21-1 to TRBJ2-7; the D segment call TRBD1 is taken from the table without a DNA check. TRBV21-1 is noted as a pseudogene. The CDR3 is made up of 15 amino acids. In nucleotides, the CDR3 is TGTGCCAGCAGCTCACGAGAGGACAGGGGTAGAGAGCAGTACTTC. Its translation: CASSSREDRGREQYF.

The J gene is TRBJ2-7, the V gene TRBV14, with TRBD2 matching 8 bases. CDR1 is SGHDN, CDR2 FVKESK, per germline. The CDR3 consists of 15 residues. V lost 4 bases to trimming and J lost 1 base; unmatched junction nucleotides: 6. The CDR3 nucleotides read TGTGCCAGCAGCCGCTCGGGGGGGCGGTCCTACGAGCAGTACTTC. Its protein product is CASSRSGGRSYEQYF.

The V call is TRBV2, the J call TRBJ2-5; the D gene is possibly TRBD2 (6 bases). The CDR3 spans 14 residues. Germline V gives CDR1 SNHLY, CDR2 FYNNEI. V shed 5 bases and J shed 5 bases, with 15 bases lying between them. The CDR3 nucleotides read TGTGCCAGCAGTCGACCGGGACTCGGGGAGACCCAGTACTTC. Translated, it gives CASSRPGLGETQYF.

The V and J genes are TRBV9 and TRBJ1-2; TRBD1 might be the D (5 bases). CDR1 SGDLS and CDR2 YYNGEE come from the germline V gene. Trimming left V 4 bases short and J 7 bases short, with 11 bases between. The CDR3 is 12 amino acids. In DNA form, the CDR3 reads TGTGCCAGCAGCAGACCCGGGGGTGGCTACACCTTC. This codes for CASSRPGGGYTF. The full variable domain, its missing parts supplied by reference TRBV9 and TRBJ1-2, is DSGVTQTPKHLITATGQRVTLRCSPRSGDLSVYWYQQSLDQGLQFLIQYYNGEERAKGNILERFSAQQFPDLHSELNLSSLELGDSALYFCASSRPGGGYTFGSGTRLTVV.

V and J are TRBV7-6 and TRBJ2-7; D might be TRBD2 (6 bases). Germline V gene sequence: CDR1 SGHVS, CDR2 FNYEAQ. Trimming cost V 5 bases and J 3 bases, with 11 bases left between them. CDR3 size: 13 residues. In DNA, the CDR3 is TGTGCCAGCAGCGGAGGGGCTGTCTACGAGCAGTACTTC. It codes for CASSGGAVYEQYF.

V is TRBV27 and J is TRBJ2-6; D may correspond to TRBD1 or TRBD2 (5 bases each). Germline V gene lookup returns CDR1 MNHEY and CDR2 SMNVEV (reference sequence). The CDR3 is 17 amino acids. The CDR3 region is CAAKIGTDPSGANVLTF. The CDR3 DNA reads TGTGCGGCCAAGATCGGGACGGATCCCTCTGGGGCCAACGTCCTGACTTTC.

About this clone itself: Distinct nucleotide sequences in the sample also encode this CDR3. This chain links TRBV4-3 with TRBJ1-1, with 8 bases lining up with TRBD1. The CDR3 length is 15 residues. From germline, CDR1 is LGHNA and CDR2 YSLEER. Germline trimming cut 0 bases from V and 2 bases from J; bases unmatched to any gene: 2. The DNA for the CDR3 is TGCGCCAGCAGCCAAGATACAGGGGGAAACACTGAAGCTTTCTTT. Translating gives CASSQDTGGNTEAFF.

The chain has TRBV6-1 and TRBJ2-1; D unclear. The V gene lost 1 base and the J gene lost 9 bases, with 4 bases spanning the gap. Germline lookup yields CDR1 MNHNS and CDR2 SASEGT. This CDR3 contains 11 residues. CDR3 residues: CASSEGGEQFF. The CDR3 nucleotides read TGTGCCAGCAGTGAAGGCGGTGAGCAGTTCTTC.

V and J are TRBV4-3 and TRBJ2-7; D is unclear. Germline V lookup: CDR1 LGHNA, CDR2 YSLEER. V lost 0 bases to trimming and J lost 0 bases, with 6 bases between them. The CDR3 is 14 amino acids. CDR3 loop: CASSQDRHSYEQYF. The CDR3 bases are TGCGCCAGCAGCCAAGATCGTCACTCCTACGAGCAGTACTTC.

This sequence joins TRBV6-1 and TRBJ2-3; D unresolved. Trimming removed 5 bases at V and 2 bases at J, with 11 bases between. Germline CDR1 and CDR2: MNHNS and SASEGT. There are 14 residues in the CDR3. CDR3 DNA: TGTGCCAGCAGTACCTGGATATTCACAGATACGCAGTATTTT. It is translated as CASSTWIFTDTQYF.

This clone was observed once. The sample carries other DNA sequences with the same CDR3. The chain is built from TRBV6-5 and TRBJ2-3; D remains ambiguous. Germline assignment: CDR1 MNHEY and CDR2 SVGAGI. V was pared by 2 bases and J by 2 bases, with 11 bases between. This CDR3 is built from 15 residues. The CDR3 loop is CASSYTGESTDTQYF. The CDR3, as DNA: TGTGCCAGCAGTTACACCGGTGAATCCACAGATACGCAGTATTTT.

The chain couples TRBV15 to TRBJ2-7; D gene uncertain. Germline assignment: CDR1 LNHNV and CDR2 YYDKDF (reference sequence). The CDR3 length is 14 residues. V lost 5 bases, J lost 3 bases, and 14 bases lay in between. The CDR3 sequence: CATSPGVNVYEQYF. The CDR3 region has the DNA TGTGCCACCAGCCCCGGCGTCAATGTCTACGAGCAGTACTTC.

This chain connects TRBV4-1 to TRBJ2-7; tentatively, D is TRBD1 (6 bases). With 1 base removed from V and 2 bases from J, the gap between germline ends came to 9 bases. Per the germline V gene, CDR1 is MGHRA and CDR2 is YSYEKL. CDR3 size: 14 residues. This chain's CDR3 is CASSQGRQAYEQYF. DNA of the CDR3: TGCGCCAGCAGCCAAGGAAGACAGGCCTACGAGCAGTACTTC.

The CDR3 nucleotides are TGTGCCAGCAGTTACTCGAGCGGGGAAAAACACAATGAGCAGTTCTTC. Its protein product is CASSYSSGEKHNEQFF. J is TRBJ2-1 and V is TRBV6-5; TRBD2 aligns across 7 bases. CDR1 and CDR2 (germline): MNHEY, SVGAGI. Germline trimming cut 0 bases from V and 5 bases from J; bases unmatched to any gene: 7. The CDR3 is made up of 16 amino acids.

Of note for this clone: Other DNA variants within this sample encode the same CDR3. The gene calls are TRBV9 and TRBJ2-2; D is ambiguous. The CDR3 totals 13 residues. Germline CDR1 SGDLS, CDR2 YYNGEE. Trimming took off 0 bases at V and 3 bases at J, with 3 bases between the two ends. CDR3 loop: CASSVAHTGELFF. Written as DNA, the CDR3 is TGTGCCAGCAGCGTAGCTCACACCGGGGAGCTGTTTTTT. Full variable domain (outside the CDR3, taken from reference TRBV9 and TRBJ2-2): DSGVTQTPKHLITATGQRVTLRCSPRSGDLSVYWYQQSLDQGLQFLIQYYNGEERAKGNILERFSAQQFPDLHSELNLSSLELGDSALYFCASSVAHTGELFFGEGSRLTVL.